This is a list of T cell receptor beta chains from one sample in a study of post-analysis software for immune sequencing data. TCRdb itself ran the PCR reads through MiXCR, one entry per CDR3 protein. The sample includes roughly 600,000 distinct CDR3 sequences, 44% seen only once; the top ten take under 2%. The sequencing input was blood. These receptors originate from a girl between 10 and 17 years old with multiple sclerosis. CDR3s leave out the opening cysteine and the closing phenylalanine or tryptophan. Each record gives: V gene, CDR3 protein.

TRBV7-9,ASSLAANEQY
TRBV20-1,SARDAGVNYGYT
TRBV6-6,ASSPSQGARGEQY
TRBV12-3/TRBV12-4,ASSTRVQGANVLT
TRBV12-3/TRBV12-4,ASTLGGVLMPQH
TRBV7-9,ASSQRAEDTQY
TRBV20-1,SAGRNMGANYEQY
TRBV6-2/TRBV6-3,ASSYSPRGGGNYGYT
TRBV12-3/TRBV12-4,ASQSQVTWTQY
TRBV12-3/TRBV12-4,ASSFSSSSGSRGPYNEQF
TRBV6-5,ASSYGAGVNAYEQY
TRBV5-1,ASSLRDRARSGANVLT
TRBV12-3/TRBV12-4,ASRSRDRGRKTQY
TRBV12-3/TRBV12-4,ASSLARKGGKLF
TRBV7-9,ASSSPGPSYGYT
TRBV6-5,ASSFRGWEGETQY
TRBV7-9,ASSFETDTQY
TRBV7-2,ASSLQDGGGSYEQY